The 14 T cell receptor beta chains in this list originate from one sample, sequenced in a study of blood T cell repertoires in COVID-19 (dated by TCRdb to the early 2020s). Library construction relied on the immunoSEQ multiplex PCR assay. TCRdb's version of the immuneACCESS table is confined to in-frame rearrangements and falls short of the full clone set. An unresolved V gene accounts for under half of the shortfall where checked; the remainder is of unknown origin. This sample is represented by some 170,000 clones; 84% of them were singletons. The ten largest clonotypes hold roughly 15% of the sample. Material for sequencing was PBMCs or T cells enriched from blood (not recorded which). These TCRs come from a man aged 50 or older who had recovered from COVID-19.

The chain links TRBV11-2 to TRBJ2-7; 10 nucleotides line up with TRBD1. J gave up 6 bases and V 6 bases, and 11 bases lay outside the gene matches. This CDR3 has 15 amino acids. The germline CDR1 and CDR2 sequences are SGHAT and FQNNGV. CDR3 nucleotide sequence: TGTGCCAGCAGTTATGTCGGGGACAGGGGCGGCGAGCAGTACTTC. As protein: CASSYVGDRGGEQYF.

V and J are TRBV19 and TRBJ2-7; D is perhaps TRBD2 (5 bases). The CDR3 totals 15 residues. Trimming cost V 0 bases and J 1 base, with 10 bases left between them. Germline lookup yields CDR1 LNHDA and CDR2 SQIVND (reference sequence). CDR3 sequence (DNA): TGTGCCAGTAGTATAGATCCGAGGGTATCCTACGAGCAGTACTTC. Amino acid sequence: CASSIDPRVSYEQYF.

V gene TRBV28 combines with J gene TRBJ2-5; 8 bases fit TRBD1. This CDR3 is 13 amino acids long. V lost 6 bases and J lost 4; bases outside the gene matches: 4. The germline V gene encodes CDR1 MDHEN and CDR2 SYDVKM. The CDR3 bases are TGTGCCAGCAGGACAGGGGCCCCAGAGACCCAGTACTTC. Protein sequence: CASRTGAPETQYF.

The CDR3 nucleotides read TGCGCCAGCAGGCCGGGACTAGCGCGGGCGATAAAGGAGACCCAGTACTTC. This codes for CASRPGLARAIKETQYF. The V call is TRBV5-1, the J call TRBJ2-5; the match to TRBD2 covers 10 bases. The CDR3 has 17 amino acids. V lost 5 bases to trimming and J lost 5 bases; unmatched junction nucleotides: 15. The germline V gene encodes CDR1 SGHRS and CDR2 YFSETQ.

This rearrangement joins TRBV12-3 or TRBV12-4 to TRBJ2-3; a possible D gene is TRBD2 (6 bases). The V gene lost 5 bases and the J gene lost 4 bases, with 10 bases spanning the gap. There are 13 residues in the CDR3. The CDR3 bases are TGTGCCAGCAGTCACCGACTAGCAGATACGCAGTATTTT. Its translation is CASSHRLADTQYF.

The CDR3: CASTSRDNQETQYF. CDR3 in DNA: TGTGCCAGCACCTCACGGGACAACCAAGAGACCCAGTACTTC. This chain joins TRBV3-1 (or the pseudogene TRBV3-2) and TRBJ2-5, with D possibly TRBD1 on 6 matching bases. V was pared by 7 bases and J by 0 bases, with 12 bases between. The CDR3 extends over 14 amino acids. CDR1 is LGHDT and CDR2 is YNNKEL in the germline V gene (reference sequence).

The rearrangement links TRBV18 to TRBJ1-2; no clear D. The CDR3 contains 17 residues. The germline CDR1 and CDR2 sequences are KGHSH and LQKENI. V was pared by 0 bases and J by 3 bases, with 17 bases between. CDR3: CASSPPMPFSTDYGYTF. CDR3 coding DNA: TGTGCCAGCTCACCACCGATGCCTTTTAGTACGGACTATGGCTACACCTTC.

This chain joins TRBV28 and TRBJ1-1; TRBD1 matches 8 bases. The CDR3 totals 12 residues. Germline V CDR1 and CDR2: MDHEN, SYDVKM. Germline trimming cut 11 bases from V and 3 bases from J; bases unmatched to any gene: 5. The CDR3 reads CAGQGWYTEAFF. In nucleotides, the CDR3 is TGTGCCGGACAGGGTTGGTACACTGAAGCTTTCTTT. Based on the CDR3 plus reference TRBV28 and TRBJ1-1, the full variable domain is DVKVTQSSRYLVKRTGEKVFLECVQDMDHENMFWYRQDPGLGLRLIYFSYDVKMKEKGDIPEGYSVSREKKERFSLILESASTNQTSMYLCAGQGWYTEAFFGQGTRLTVV.

The genes are TRBV15 and TRBJ1-2; D is possibly TRBD1 (5 bases). Germline V gives CDR1 LNHNV, CDR2 YYDKDF (reference sequence). The CDR3 totals 14 residues. With 3 bases removed from V and 7 bases from J, the gap between germline ends came to 15 bases. The CDR3 loop is CATSRADRHSGYTF. CDR3 in DNA: TGTGCCACCAGCAGGGCTGACAGACACTCTGGCTACACCTTC.

V gene TRBV7-2 combines with J gene TRBJ1-2; TRBD1 matches 8 bases. This CDR3 spans 14 amino acids. Trimming at V came to 1 base and at J to 14 bases, leaving 12 bases not matched to a gene. From germline, CDR1 is SGHTA and CDR2 FQGNSA. The CDR3 region is CASSLGQGHPGRTF. For the CDR3, the DNA is TGTGCCAGCAGCTTAGGACAGGGGCATCCTGGCCGGACCTTC.

The CDR3 sequence is CASSPLARAGGETQYF. For the CDR3, the DNA is TGTGCCAGCAGTCCCCTTGCCCGAGCTGGAGGTGAGACCCAGTACTTC. The rearrangement uses TRBV27 and TRBJ2-5; tentative D call: TRBD2 (5 bases). CDR3 length equals 16 residues. Per germline, CDR1 MNHEY and CDR2 SMNVEV (reference sequence). Trimming left V 5 bases short and J 5 bases short, with 21 bases between.

The V gene is TRBV19, the J gene TRBJ2-6; 9 nucleotides line up with TRBD1. Per germline, CDR1 LNHDA and CDR2 SQIVND (reference sequence). The CDR3 is 17 residues long. J gave up 3 bases and V 3 bases, and 6 bases lay outside the gene matches. The DNA of the CDR3 is TGTGCCAGTAGTATGCTGGGGACAGGGTTTGGGGCCAACGTCCTGACTTTC. This codes for CASSMLGTGFGANVLTF.

V and J are TRBV19 and TRBJ1-5; D is unclear. With 3 bases removed from V and 4 bases from J, the gap between germline ends came to 13 bases. The CDR3 loop spans 15 amino acids. Germline V gives CDR1 LNHDA, CDR2 SQIVND (reference sequence). The CDR3 loop is CASSMEGRQNQPQHF. The CDR3 DNA follows: TGTGCCAGTAGTATGGAGGGTCGCCAAAATCAGCCCCAGCATTTT. The whole variable domain, remainder taken from reference TRBV19 and TRBJ1-5, is DGGITQSPKYLFRKEGQNVTLSCEQNLNHDAMYWYRQDPGQGLRLIYYSQIVNDFQKGDIAEGYSVSREKKESFPLTVTSAQKNPTAFYLCASSMEGRQNQPQHFGDGTRLSIL.

This clone was counted a few times. J is TRBJ1-3 and V is TRBV7-8; D remains unclear. The CDR3 sequence is 12 residues long. Trimming took off 8 bases at V and 4 bases at J, with 9 bases between the two ends. Germline V gene data show CDR1 as SGHVS and CDR2 as FQNEAQ. The CDR3 DNA is TGTGCCAGCGGGAGAGGGGGAAACACCATATATTTT. This codes for CASGRGGNTIYF.